Following are 30 T cell receptor beta chains from one sample sequenced in a study of T cells in Graves' hyperthyroidism and ophthalmopathy. TCR beta CDR3 regions were amplified from RNA transcripts. HTBI primers drove first-round RT-PCR of the TCR CDR3. Via MiXCR, TCRdb re-called the multiplex PCR reads, giving one row per CDR3 protein. The data hold 150,000 to 200,000 distinct CDR3 sequences, with 8% to 9.5% observed a single time. Material: blood. These receptors all come from a woman younger than 30 with Graves' hyperthyroidism that later progressed to Graves' ophthalmopathy.

The rearrangement joins TRBV30 to TRBJ1-2; 9 positions agree with TRBD1. This CDR3 comprises 14 residues. Germline V gives CDR1 GTSNPN, CDR2 SVGIG (reference sequence). The junction had 11 bases not matched to a gene; V was cut back by 4 bases and J by 8 bases. The DNA of the CDR3 is TGTGCCTGGATCTCTAAAAGGGACAGGGAGGGCTACACCTTC. Its translation: CAWISKRDREGYTF.

V gene TRBV7-9 combines with J gene TRBJ2-2; possibly TRBD2 for D (6 bases). This CDR3 has 15 amino acids. Germline CDR1 reads SEHNR; CDR2 reads FQNEAQ (reference sequence). V was clipped by 5 bases and J by 6 bases, with 16 bases between them. CDR3 sequence (DNA): TGTGCCAGCAGCCCGCGGAGGGCGAGGGCCGGGGAGCTGTTTTTT. Residues: CASSPRRARAGELFF.

In its sample, this clonotype was seen many times. This chain joins TRBV27 and TRBJ1-6; 8 bases agree with TRBD1. There are 16 residues in the CDR3. After removal of 5 bases from V and 8 bases from J, the junction contained 11 bases not matched to a gene. Germline V gene sequence: CDR1 MNHEY, CDR2 SMNVEV (reference sequence). The CDR3 region has the DNA TGTGCCAGCAGTCTATACAGGGGGAGAGGGGATTCACCCCTCCACTTT. The encoded protein is CASSLYRGRGDSPLHF.

This clonotype was counted at least ten times. The CDR3 DNA is TGCAGTGCTAGAGCCCCTCCAGATACGCAGTATTTT. Translating gives CSARAPPDTQYF. This rearrangement joins TRBV20-1 to TRBJ2-3, with D hard to call. This CDR3 contains 12 residues. The germline V gene has CDR1 DFQATT and CDR2 SNEGSKA (reference sequence). V lost 1 base and J lost 4, with 6 bases in between.

The chain employs TRBV25-1 and TRBJ2-5; 7 bases match TRBD1. This CDR3 has 19 amino acids. Germline-derived CDR1 and CDR2 are MGHDK and SYGVNS. After removal of 10 bases from V and 0 bases from J, the junction contained 23 bases not matched to a gene. CDR3: CATLGMGTVPPGDQETQYF. CDR3 DNA: TGTGCCACCCTGGGGATGGGGACAGTCCCCCCAGGTGACCAAGAGACCCAGTACTTC. Complete variable domain (other parts from reference TRBV25-1 and TRBJ2-5): EADIYQTPRYLVIGTGKKITLECSQTMGHDKMYWYQQDPGMELHLIHYSYGVNSTEKGDLSSESTVSRIRTEHFPLTLESARPSHTSQYLCATLGMGTVPPGDQETQYFGPGTRLLVL.

This clonotype was recorded at least ten times. The chain employs TRBV10-3 and TRBJ1-2, with unresolved D. CDR3 length: 13 residues. V lost 0 bases and J lost 8, with 10 bases in between. Germline V gives CDR1 ENHRY, CDR2 SYGVKD. CDR3 amino acids: CAISESREEGYTF. Written as DNA, the CDR3 is TGTGCCATCAGTGAGTCGAGGGAGGAAGGCTACACCTTC.

This clonotype was seen a handful of times. One end of the junction does not line up with germline, which may come from a read error. The chain recombines TRBV2 with TRBJ1-2, with D unresolved. CDR1 is SNHLY and CDR2 is FYNNEI in the germline V gene. The CDR3 consists of 11 residues. DNA for the CDR3: TGTGCCGGCAGTGATAACTATGGCTACACCTTC. The encoded protein is CAGSDNYGYTF.

This clonotype has more than one count but fewer than ten. One end of the junction is discordant with germline, which a read error may explain. The CDR3 is CASYSTGAFEQSF. Written as DNA, the CDR3 is TGCGCCAGCTACTCTACGGGAGCATTCGAGCAGTCCTTC. This chain uses TRBV5-1 with TRBJ2-7; D is possibly TRBD2 (6 bases). Germline V gene data show CDR1 as SGHRS and CDR2 as YFSETQ. The CDR3 has 13 amino acids.

This clonotype was counted only a few times. The CDR3 nucleotides are TGTGCCAGCAGCCCGAGCTCGGGGGGGCTCTACAATGAGCAGTTCTTC. Its protein product is CASSPSSGGLYNEQFF. V and J are TRBV9 and TRBJ2-1; the match to TRBD2 covers 8 bases. Looked up from germline, CDR1 is SGDLS and CDR2 is YYNGEE. V lost 4 bases to trimming and J lost 3 bases; unmatched junction nucleotides: 9. This CDR3 comprises 16 residues.

DNA of the CDR3: TGTGCCAGCAGTTTAGTAAGGGGCAGCAATCAGCCCCAGCATTTT. It encodes CASSLVRGSNQPQHF. The chain employs TRBV12-3 or TRBV12-4 and TRBJ1-5, with D perhaps matching TRBD1 (5 bases). The CDR3 has 15 residues. Deletions cut 1 base from V and 1 base from J, with 8 bases between.

This clonotype has ten or more counts. V is TRBV10-3 and J is TRBJ1-1; D not certain. Deletions cut 7 bases from V and 3 bases from J, with 9 bases between. CDR3 length: 12 amino acids. The germline V gene has CDR1 ENHRY and CDR2 SYGVKD. CDR3 nucleotide sequence: TGTGCCATCAATAAGCCAGACACTGAAGCTTTCTTT. Its protein is CAINKPDTEAFF.

This clonotype was observed many times. The chain links TRBV7-2 to TRBJ2-5, with D unclear. Germline V gene lookup returns CDR1 SGHTA and CDR2 FQGNSA. Trimming took off 1 base at V and 5 bases at J, with 2 bases between the two ends. The CDR3 sequence is 11 residues long. The CDR3 is CASSLDETQYF. The CDR3 DNA reads TGTGCCAGCAGCTTAGATGAGACCCAGTACTTC. Full variable domain (remainder filled in from reference TRBV7-2 and TRBJ2-5): GAGVSQSPSNKVTEKGKDVELRCDPISGHTALYWYRQSLGQGLEFLIYFQGNSAPDKSGLPSDRFSAERTGGSVSTLTIQRTQQEDSAVYLCASSLDETQYFGPGTRLLVL.

This sequence joins TRBV7-9 and TRBJ2-1; unclear D gene. The V and J ends lost 5 bases and 0 bases respectively, with 17 bases between them. This CDR3 is built from 17 residues. CDR1 SEHNR and CDR2 FQNEAQ come from the germline V gene (reference sequence). CDR3 DNA: TGTGCCAGCAGCCTAAGATCGACATCCAGCTCCTACAATGAGCAGTTCTTC. Protein product: CASSLRSTSSSYNEQFF.

This clonotype appeared many times. The chain uses TRBV5-8 and TRBJ1-1; tentative D call: TRBD1 (5 bases). V was shortened by 4 bases and J by 0 bases, with 16 bases between the two germline ends. The CDR3 spans 16 residues. Germline V gene data show CDR1 as SGHTS and CDR2 as YDEGEE. CDR3 protein: CASSGGLTVMNTEAFF. DNA for the CDR3: TGTGCCAGCAGCGGGGGGTTGACAGTCATGAACACTGAAGCTTTCTTT.

The chain joins TRBV6-1 to TRBJ1-5; no definite D call. Germline CDR1 is MNHNS and CDR2 is SASEGT. V lost 6 bases and J 0 bases, leaving 9 bases between the germline ends. The CDR3 is made up of 14 amino acids. The CDR3 here is CASRGSNSNQPQHF. CDR3 nucleotide sequence: TGTGCCAGCAGAGGGTCAAATAGCAATCAGCCCCAGCATTTT.

This clonotype was counted at least ten times. The chain joins TRBV7-2 to TRBJ1-5, with 7 bases fitting TRBD1. The CDR3 length is 15 residues. V lost 5 bases, J lost 0 bases, and 4 bases stayed unmatched. Per the germline V gene, CDR1 is SGHTA and CDR2 is FQGNSA. This CDR3 is CASSPGQPSNQPQHF. In DNA form, the CDR3 reads TGTGCCAGCAGCCCGGGACAGCCTAGCAATCAGCCCCAGCATTTT.

This clonotype showed up many times. This rearrangement joins TRBV2 to TRBJ1-2, with 12 bases identical to TRBD1. The CDR3 has 15 amino acids. V dropped 7 bases and J dropped 3; count of bases not matched to a gene: 6. The germline V gene encodes CDR1 SNHLY and CDR2 FYNNEI. CDR3 bases: TGTGCCAGCACGTTCGGGACAGGGGGCTACTATGGCTACACCTTC. Its translation: CASTFGTGGYYGYTF.

This clonotype was seen ten or more times. The J gene is TRBJ2-7, the V gene TRBV29-1, with 9 bases identical to TRBD1. This CDR3 is built from 13 residues. Germline values: CDR1 SQVTM, CDR2 ANQGSEA. V gave up 2 bases and J gave up 5 bases; unmatched junction bases: 4. CDR3 DNA: TGCAGCGTTGAAAAAGGGACAGGGAACGAGCAGTACTTC. Its protein product is CSVEKGTGNEQYF.

This sequence joins TRBV5-6 and TRBJ2-3; the D is unclear. Deletions cut 2 bases from V and 4 bases from J, with 5 bases between. The CDR3 spans 12 residues. Germline CDR1 is SGHDT and CDR2 is YYEEEE. The CDR3 protein is CASSFRPDTQYF. CDR3 nucleotides: TGTGCCAGCAGCTTCCGCCCAGATACGCAGTATTTT.

There are many counts of this clonotype. V usage is TRBV2 and J usage is TRBJ2-7, with D perhaps being TRBD1 or TRBD2 (5 bases each). The CDR3 has 10 residues. CDR1 and CDR2 from the germline V gene are SNHLY and FYNNEI. V lost 6 bases and J 7 bases, leaving 7 bases between the germline ends. The CDR3 loop is CASRRGEQYF. The CDR3 DNA reads as TGTGCCAGCAGGAGGGGAGAGCAGTACTTC.

This clonotype was recorded many times. The chain couples TRBV27 to TRBJ2-3; D is perhaps TRBD1 (6 bases). With 7 bases removed from V and 1 base from J, the gap between germline ends came to 9 bases. Germline values: CDR1 MNHEY, CDR2 SMNVEV (reference sequence). The CDR3 consists of 13 residues. The CDR3 sequence: CASKAGGTDTQYF. In DNA, the CDR3 is TGTGCCAGCAAAGCAGGGGGCACAGATACGCAGTATTTT.

This clonotype came up many times. The chain combines TRBV19 with TRBJ2-2, with D perhaps TRBD1 (5 bases). V was shortened by 1 base and J by 2 bases, with 8 bases between the two germline ends. Germline CDR1 reads LNHDA; CDR2 reads SQIVND (reference sequence). This CDR3 comprises 15 residues. This CDR3 reads CASSIGDSNTGELFF. CDR3 in DNA: TGTGCCAGTAGTATAGGAGACAGCAACACCGGGGAGCTGTTTTTT.

The sample holds a few counts of this clonotype. The V and J genes are TRBV7-6 and TRBJ2-7, with 8 bases aligning to TRBD2. The CDR3 is 15 amino acids. The V gene end was trimmed by 5 bases and the J gene end by 5 bases; junction bases not matched to a gene: 11. The germline CDR1 and CDR2 sequences are SGHVS and FNYEAQ. CDR3 sequence (DNA): TGTGCCAGCAGCCTCCTATGGGGACTAGGGAACGAGCAGTACTTC. Amino acids: CASSLLWGLGNEQYF.

Ten or more counts support this clonotype. The V and J genes are TRBV19 and TRBJ2-6; D is unclear. In germline, CDR1 is LNHDA, CDR2 SQIVND (reference sequence). This CDR3 has 14 amino acids. Trimming left V 5 bases short and J 1 base short, with 6 bases between. The CDR3 region has the DNA TGTGCCAGTAGTCCCGGATCTGGGGCCAACGTCCTGACTTTC. This translates into CASSPGSGANVLTF.

This clonotype was observed a few times. This chain uses TRBV6-1 with TRBJ1-3; D not resolved. V lost 5 bases, J lost 5 bases, and 10 bases lay in between. Germline CDR1 reads MNHNS; CDR2 reads SASEGT. The CDR3 sequence is 13 residues long. The CDR3: CASSSVRRNTIYF. CDR3 sequence (DNA): TGTGCCAGCAGTTCCGTCCGCCGAAACACCATATATTTT.

This clonotype turned up a few times. The chain couples TRBV9 to TRBJ2-5; D might be TRBD1 (7 bases). Per the germline V gene, CDR1 is SGDLS and CDR2 is YYNGEE. The CDR3 runs to 14 residues. Trimming cost V 4 bases and J 5 bases, with 15 bases left between them. CDR3 bases: TGTGCCAGCAGCCCCCAGGGGGGTTGGGAGACCCAGTACTTC. Translating it yields CASSPQGGWETQYF. Full variable domain (outside the CDR3, taken from reference TRBV9 and TRBJ2-5): DSGVTQTPKHLITATGQRVTLRCSPRSGDLSVYWYQQSLDQGLQFLIQYYNGEERAKGNILERFSAQQFPDLHSELNLSSLELGDSALYFCASSPQGGWETQYFGPGTRLLVL.

This CDR3 is CASSLLGRGAGNTIYF. In DNA, the CDR3 is TGTGCCAGCAGCTTACTAGGTAGAGGGGCCGGAAACACCATATATTTT. The gene calls are TRBV7-2 and TRBJ1-3, with D perhaps matching TRBD1 (5 bases). Germline V gene lookup returns CDR1 SGHTA and CDR2 FQGNSA. The CDR3 length is 16 residues. With 2 bases removed from V and 4 bases from J, the gap between germline ends came to 15 bases.

This clonotype was seen at least ten times. The chain uses TRBV19 and TRBJ1-5; TRBD1 agrees at 7 bases. Trimming at V came to 5 bases and at J to 9 bases, leaving 19 bases not matched to a gene. The CDR3 consists of 17 residues. The V gene's germline CDR1 is LNHDA and CDR2 SQIVND (reference sequence). The CDR3 DNA follows: TGTGCCAGTAGTTCACCGGGACAGCCATCCATCGTGTGGCCCCAGCATTTT. The encoded protein is CASSSPGQPSIVWPQHF.

In this sample, this clonotype turned up many times. The chain links TRBV7-8 to TRBJ2-7; the D is unclear. The V end lost 5 bases, the J end lost 1 base, and 6 bases lay between the germline ends. The CDR3 contains 12 residues. The germline gives CDR1 SGHVS, CDR2 FQNEAQ. CDR3 sequence reads: CASSPRSYEQYF. CDR3 sequence (DNA): TGTGCCAGCAGCCCCAGGTCCTACGAGCAGTACTTC.

There are many counts of this clonotype. The V and J genes are TRBV12-3 or TRBV12-4 and TRBJ2-5; TRBD2 matches 10 bases. Germline trimming cut 6 bases from V and 0 bases from J; bases unmatched to any gene: 4. This CDR3 contains 15 residues. CDR3 sequence (DNA): TGTGCCAGCAGCAGGACTAGCGGAGACCAAGAGACCCAGTACTTC. Its protein is CASSRTSGDQETQYF.